This TCR beta chain was recovered during a study of cytomegalovirus exposure and HLA in healthy donors. To note about this clone: Its specificity is not known.

CDR1 MGHRA and CDR2 YSYEKL come from the germline V gene. The CDR3 sequence is 17 residues long. J gave up 5 bases and V 1 base, and 11 bases lay outside the gene matches. Points from the study as a whole: A missense variant in DCLRE1C was later tied to TCR beta V- and J-gene trimming. The study listed approximately 170 cytomegalovirus-associated TCR beta chains. Three of the chains that were CMV-associated were confirmed in vitro to be specific for CMV antigens. Among TCR sequences, most were rare, though some public TCRs appeared in many donors.

With 60 Vbeta and 13 Jbeta primers, the PCR was carried out. Here immunoSEQ multiplex PCR was the method, and the copy in TCRdb shows in-frame clones only, minus some. The profile covers around 180,000 clones, with approximately 82% appearing a single time and around 2.2% taken by the ten largest. This chain links TRBV4-1 with TRBJ1-2; 9 bases map to TRBD1. The source of this sequence is a woman aged 18-29 years in good health and CMV-seropositive. Sequenced sample: PBMCs. CDR3 region: CASSQGDRVGPRYGYTF. The CDR3 DNA sequence: TGCGCCAGCAGCCAAGGGGACAGGGTTGGTCCCAGGTATGGCTACACCTTC.